This T cell receptor beta chain was recovered during a study of monozygotic twins with inflammatory bowel disease. On this clonotype: Its antigen is not identified.

Germline CDR1 MNHNS, CDR2 SASEGT. The CDR3 length is 15 residues. From roughly 4,000 ng of total RNA, each TCR library was prepared. TCRdb re-called the 5' RACE reads and shows each CDR3 protein once, DNA omitted. The sample has tens of thousands of distinct CDR3 sequences; the top ten hold approximately 7%. Regarding the study as a whole: For IBD, no single strong associated signal or clonotype was supported.

The chain has TRBV6-1 and TRBJ1-6. Sample: blood. This receptor was obtained from a human donor with ulcerative colitis or Crohn's disease, or a healthy co-twin of an affected twin (not recorded which). CDR3 region: CASSPRTAYNSPLHF.